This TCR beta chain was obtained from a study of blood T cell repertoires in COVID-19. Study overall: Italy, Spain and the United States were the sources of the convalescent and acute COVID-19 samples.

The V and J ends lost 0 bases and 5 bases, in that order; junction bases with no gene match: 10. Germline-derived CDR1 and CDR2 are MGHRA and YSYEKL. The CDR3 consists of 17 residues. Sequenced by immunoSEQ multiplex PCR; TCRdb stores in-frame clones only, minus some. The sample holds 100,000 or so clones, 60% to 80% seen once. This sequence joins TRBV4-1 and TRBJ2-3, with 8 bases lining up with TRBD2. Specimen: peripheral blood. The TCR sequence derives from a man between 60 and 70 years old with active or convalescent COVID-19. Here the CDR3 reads CASSQDRVAGKVDTQYF. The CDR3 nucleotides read TGCGCCAGCAGCCAAGACCGCGTAGCGGGAAAAGTAGATACGCAGTATTTT.